This T cell receptor (beta chain) was obtained from a study of cytomegalovirus exposure and HLA in healthy donors. About this clone: The antigen remains unidentified.

The length of the CDR3 is 14 residues. Germline V lookup: CDR1 SGDLS, CDR2 YYNGEE. V was clipped by 0 bases and J by 8 bases, with 12 bases between them. Whole-study results and caveats: The authors confirmed in vitro that three CMV-associated chains were specific for CMV antigens.

The method was immunoSEQ multiplex PCR; TCRdb's version includes in-frame clones alone and lacks a portion of them. In the table there are about 73,000 clones, roughly 96% of which are singletons. V gene TRBV9 combines with J gene TRBJ2-1, with D perhaps matching TRBD2 (5 bases). The sample consisted of PBMCs. The TCR was taken from a man aged 18 to 30 in good health and CMV-seronegative. Here the CDR3 reads CASSVERGSDEQFF. CDR3 nucleotide sequence: TGTGCCAGCAGCGTAGAGCGAGGTAGCGATGAGCAGTTCTTC.